The 2 T cell receptor beta chains listed next were all sequenced from one sample in a study of molecular identifiers for immune sequencing clone quantification. Each CDR3 protein gets one entry after TCRdb re-called the PCR reads with MiXCR. The profile covers about 640,000 distinct CDR3 sequences, with 15% to 20% appearing a single time and under 0.95% taken by the ten largest. Material: naive CD8+ T cells from blood, with Jurkat cell RNA spiked in. Documented subset: FACS-sorted CD8+CD4-CCR7+CD45RA+ naive T cells. The receptors derive from a human donor in good health. Some libraries in this study had Jurkat cell RNA spiked in.

This clonotype came up a few times. The rearrangement joins TRBV6-2 or TRBV6-3 to TRBJ2-1, with a tentative D call TRBD1 (6 bases). Looked up from germline, CDR1 is MNHEY and CDR2 is SVGEGT. V was cut by 5 bases and J by 1 base, with 9 bases left in between. This CDR3 is built from 14 residues. CDR3 nucleotide sequence: TGTGCCAGCAGTGGGGGCCTATCCTACAATGAGCAGTTCTTC. Protein product: CASSGGLSYNEQFF.

This clonotype was recorded at least ten times. This chain joins TRBV4-1 and TRBJ2-3; tentative D call: TRBD1 (5 bases). The CDR3 loop spans 18 amino acids. The ends were cut back, 1 base at V and 3 bases at J, with 20 bases in the middle. Per germline, CDR1 MGHRA and CDR2 YSYEKL. In DNA form, the CDR3 reads TGCGCCAGCAGCCAAGGAGCCTTTACGCTCGCAGGGACAGATACGCAGTATTTT. Translation: CASSQGAFTLAGTDTQYF.